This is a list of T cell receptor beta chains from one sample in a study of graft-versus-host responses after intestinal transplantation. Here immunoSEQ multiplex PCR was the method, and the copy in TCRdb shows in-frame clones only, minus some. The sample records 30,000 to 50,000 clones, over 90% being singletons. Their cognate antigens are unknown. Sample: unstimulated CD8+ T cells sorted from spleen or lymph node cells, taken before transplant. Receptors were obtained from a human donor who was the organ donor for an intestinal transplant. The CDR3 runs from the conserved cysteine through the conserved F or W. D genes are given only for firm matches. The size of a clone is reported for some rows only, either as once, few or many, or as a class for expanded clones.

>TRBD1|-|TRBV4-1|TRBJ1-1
CASSERGTANTEAFF
TGCGCCAGCAGCGAGCGTGGGACAGCGAACACTGAAGCTTTCTTT
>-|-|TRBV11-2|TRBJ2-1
CASSPGGALTYNEQFF
TGTGCCAGCAGCCCTGGGGGGGCGTTGACCTACAATGAGCAGTTCTTC
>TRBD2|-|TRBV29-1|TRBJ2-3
CSVMTSGGLTDTQYF
TGCAGCGTGATGACTAGCGGGGGCCTCACAGATACGCAGTATTTT
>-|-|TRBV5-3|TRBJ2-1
CARVTGTANEQFF
TGTGCCAGAGTAACAGGGACGGCCAATGAGCAGTTCTTC
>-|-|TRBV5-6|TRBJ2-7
CASSLKDHEQYF
TGTGCCAGCAGTTTGAAGGACCACGAGCAGTACTTC
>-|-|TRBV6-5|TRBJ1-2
CASSMRGEVNYGYTF
TGTGCCAGCAGTATGAGGGGCGAAGTCAACTATGGCTACACCTTC
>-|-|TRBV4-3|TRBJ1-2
CASSQDRGNYGYTF
TGCGCCAGCAGCCAAGATCGTGGTAACTATGGCTACACCTTC
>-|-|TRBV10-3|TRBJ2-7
CAISEGDHEQYF
TGTGCCATCAGTGAAGGAGACCACGAGCAGTACTTC
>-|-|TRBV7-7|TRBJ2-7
CASSLGPGDPYEQYF
TGTGCTAGCAGCTTAGGCCCAGGGGACCCCTACGAGCAGTACTTC
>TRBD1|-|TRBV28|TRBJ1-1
CASSLTGTRGTEAFF
TGTGCCAGCAGTTTGACAGGGACTAGAGGTACTGAAGCTTTCTTT
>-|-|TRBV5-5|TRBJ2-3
CASSLGTRPDTQYF
TGTGCCAGCAGCTTGGGAACTCGTCCAGATACGCAGTATTTT
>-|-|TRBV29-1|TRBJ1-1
CSVPGVYGEAFF
TGCAGCGTGCCAGGGGTTTACGGTGAAGCTTTCTTT
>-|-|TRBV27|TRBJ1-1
CASRGRNSEGEAFF
TGTGCCAGCAGGGGACGTAATTCGGAGGGTGAAGCTTTCTTT
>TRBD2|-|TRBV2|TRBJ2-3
CASSPGTSGVVGTDTQYF
TGTGCCAGCAGCCCCGGGACTAGCGGGGTTGTTGGCACAGATACGCAGTATTTT
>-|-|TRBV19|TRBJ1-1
CASTAEWGTEAFF
TGTGCCAGTACCGCTGAATGGGGCACTGAAGCTTTCTTT
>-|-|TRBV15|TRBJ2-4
CATSRDLGTLKNIQYF
TGTGCCACCAGCAGAGATTTAGGAACACTTAAAAACATTCAGTACTTC
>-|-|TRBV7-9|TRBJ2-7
CASSLLVYEQYF
TGTGCCAGCAGCTTACTGGTCTACGAGCAGTACTTC
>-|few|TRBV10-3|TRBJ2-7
CAIRDGAYEQYF
TGTGCCATCAGGGACGGGGCCTACGAGCAGTACTTC
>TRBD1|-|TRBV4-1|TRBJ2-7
CASSQDRGLGNEQYF
TGCGCCAGCAGCCAAGACAGGGGGCTTGGGAACGAGCAGTACTTC
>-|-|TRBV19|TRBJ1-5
CASSISGGSNQPQHF
TGTGCCAGTAGTATTTCGGGGGGAAGCAATCAGCCCCAGCATTTT
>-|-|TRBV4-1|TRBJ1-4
CASSQVQGPNEKLFF
TGCGCCAGCAGCCAAGTGCAGGGCCCGAATGAAAAACTGTTTTTT
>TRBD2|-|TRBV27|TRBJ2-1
CASSRLAGGSYNEQFF
TGTGCCAGCAGTCGACTAGCGGGGGGCTCCTACAATGAGCAGTTCTTC
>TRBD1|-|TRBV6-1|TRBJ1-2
CASSQDRGRRDGYTF
TGTGCCAGCAGCCAGGACAGGGGGCGCAGGGATGGCTACACCTTC
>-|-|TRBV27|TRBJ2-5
CASSLKSVRDGYQETQYF
TGTGCCAGCAGTTTAAAGTCGGTCCGGGACGGATACCAAGAGACCCAGTACTTC
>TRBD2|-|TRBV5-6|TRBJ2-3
CASSLGSGDTQYF
TGTGCCAGCAGCTTGGGTAGCGGGGATACGCAGTATTTT
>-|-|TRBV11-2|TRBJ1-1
CASSLGGGWTEAFF
TGTGCCAGCAGCTTAGGGGGGGGGTGGACTGAAGCTTTCTTT
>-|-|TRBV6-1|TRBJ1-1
CASSDIGVNTEAFF
TGTGCCAGCAGTGATATCGGGGTGAACACTGAAGCTTTCTTT
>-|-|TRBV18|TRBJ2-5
CASSPLLDRYQETQYF
TGTGCCAGCTCACCCCTTCTGGACAGATACCAAGAGACCCAGTACTTC
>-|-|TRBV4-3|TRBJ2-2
CASSQVAGWVSGGTGELFF
TGCGCCAGCAGCCAAGTTGCTGGATGGGTCTCCGGGGGCACCGGGGAGCTGTTTTTT
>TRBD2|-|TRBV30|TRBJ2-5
CAWSVVSSGGQETQYF
TGTGCCTGGAGTGTTGTGTCTAGCGGGGGCCAAGAGACCCAGTACTTC
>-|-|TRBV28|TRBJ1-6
CASSPLLVYLYPLHF
TGTGCCAGCAGTCCGCTCTTAGTGTACCTATATCCCCTCCACTTT
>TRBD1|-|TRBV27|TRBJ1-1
CASSPQGDGRNTEAFF
TGTGCCAGCAGTCCACAGGGGGACGGTAGGAACACTGAAGCTTTCTTT
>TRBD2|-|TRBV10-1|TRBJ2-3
CASSGLAGDTQYF
TGCGCCAGCAGCGGACTAGCGGGGGATACGCAGTATTTT
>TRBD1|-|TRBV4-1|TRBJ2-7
CASSPAGQGASYEQYF
TGCGCCAGCAGCCCAGCCGGACAGGGTGCGTCCTACGAGCAGTACTTC
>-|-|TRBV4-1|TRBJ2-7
CASSQGSGEQYF
TGCGCCAGCAGCCAAGGGTCGGGCGAGCAGTACTTC
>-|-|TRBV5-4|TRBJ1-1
CASSLEGGATEAFF
TGTGCCAGCAGCTTGGAGGGGGGGGCCACTGAAGCTTTCTTT